This T cell receptor beta chain is from a study of T cell repertoires in cytomegalovirus infection. On the study more broadly: CMV infection together with matching HLA type was indicated by public TCR beta signatures.

Only a few counts were recorded for this clonotype. Via MiXCR, TCRdb re-called the reads, giving one row per CDR3 protein. The sample lists approximately 170,000 distinct CDR3 sequences; around 14% were seen once. CDR3 length: 14 residues. Germline CDR1 is MNHNY and CDR2 is SVGAGI (reference sequence). V was trimmed by 2 bases and J by 2 bases, leaving 7 bases between them. The TCR comes from a human donor in good health (CMV status not recorded). Some clones in this sample may be carry-over from other donors' samples. The sample comprised PBMCs. The chain has TRBV6-6 and TRBJ1-3, with a possible D match to TRBD1 (5 bases). CDR3 amino acids: CASSYQGAGNTIYF. The CDR3 region has the DNA TGTGCCAGCAGTTACCAGGGTGCTGGAAACACCATATATTTT.